This TCR beta chain was identified during a study of T cell responses to AZD1222 COVID-19 vaccine. Study observations and caveats: Most donors were white British and more were female, and clonal diversity was possibly underestimated. Baseline seropositivity occurred in only a handful of AZD1222 recipients. Increased Spike-specific TCR breadth and depth were observed after two AZD1222 doses.

The germline V gene has CDR1 ENHRY and CDR2 SYGVKD. Trimming took 4 bases from V and 4 from J, leaving 18 bases between them. This CDR3 has 16 residues. Here immunoSEQ multiplex PCR was the method, and the copy in TCRdb shows in-frame clones only, minus some. The table shows tens of thousands of clones, with approximately 90% occurring only once. A remark on this clone: Its antigen is as yet unknown.

The TCR sequence derives from an adult who received the AZD1222 COVID-19 vaccine. This sequence joins TRBV10-3 and TRBJ2-3; either TRBD1 or TRBD2 may fit D (5 bases each). The sequencing used peripheral blood, collected 28 days after the second AZD1222 dose. Written as DNA, the CDR3 is TGTGCCATCAGTGTTGTATTCTCCGGGGCCTCAGATACGCAGTATTTT. Protein product: CAISVVFSGASDTQYF.